Each of the 6 T cell receptor beta chains below was sequenced from the same sample in a study of blood T cell dynamics during melanoma immunotherapy. Method: immunoSEQ multiplex PCR; TCRdb's copy keeps in-frame clones and lacks some. The sample holds about 10,000 clones, 88% seen once. Specified time point: pre-treatment baseline. Sequenced here: blood, sampled from a patient treated with checkpoint blockade. These receptors were taken from a human donor with melanoma.

The V call is TRBV6-1, the J call TRBJ2-7; 7 nucleotides align to TRBD1. The V gene's germline CDR1 is MNHNS and CDR2 SASEGT. The CDR3 extends over 15 amino acids. V shed 5 bases and J 2 bases; nucleotides not matched to a gene: 9. The CDR3 protein is CASSFRDSPTYEQYV. The CDR3 DNA reads as TGTGCCAGCAGTTTCCGGGACAGCCCAACCTACGAGCAGTACGTC.

The rearrangement joins TRBV5-4 to TRBJ2-1, with D perhaps TRBD1 (6 bases). CDR1 is SGHNT, CDR2 YYREEE, per germline (reference sequence). Trimming left V 1 base short and J 6 bases short, with 11 bases between. This CDR3 comprises 14 residues. The CDR3 protein is CASSLRGQSNEQFF. The CDR3 nucleotides read TGTGCCAGCAGCTTGCGAGGACAGAGCAATGAGCAGTTCTTC.

V is TRBV23-1 and J is TRBJ2-7, with D possibly matching TRBD1 (5 bases). Being an ORF, TRBV23-1 has a function that is uncertain. The CDR3 has 13 residues. V lost 2 bases and J lost 3, with 8 bases in between. The CDR3 nucleotides are TGCGCCAGCAGTCAACCCCAGGGCTACGAGCAGTACGTC. Translation: CASSQPQGYEQYV.

The rearrangement uses TRBV7-6 and TRBJ2-6, with a possible D match to TRBD1 (5 bases). The CDR3 runs 15 residues. The V gene's germline CDR1 is SGHVS and CDR2 FNYEAQ. The V and J ends lost 2 bases and 4 bases respectively, with 9 bases between them. The CDR3 loop is CASSLQGIGANVLTF. CDR3 nucleotides: TGTGCCAGCAGCTTACAGGGAATAGGGGCCAACGTCCTGACTTTC.

This clone was counted a single time. The V call is TRBV6-1, the J call TRBJ1-6; TRBD1 is a possible D gene (6 bases). CDR3 length equals 14 residues. Germline-derived CDR1 and CDR2 are MNHNS and SASEGT. Trimming shortened V by 6 bases and J by 6 bases, and 12 bases separated the two germline ends. CDR3 DNA sequence: TGTGCCAGCAGAATAACAGGGATTAATTCACCCCTCCACTTT. Amino acid sequence: CASRITGINSPLHF.

The chain combines TRBV29-1 with TRBJ2-2, with 7 bases lining up with TRBD2. In germline, CDR1 is SQVTM, CDR2 ANQGSEA. CDR3 length: 14 residues. The J segment lost 1 base and the V segment lost 4 bases, leaving 3 bases of the junction unmatched. DNA for the CDR3: TGCAGCGTTGCCGCTAGCGGGAACACCGGGGAGCTGTTTTTT. Translated, it gives CSVAASGNTGELFF.